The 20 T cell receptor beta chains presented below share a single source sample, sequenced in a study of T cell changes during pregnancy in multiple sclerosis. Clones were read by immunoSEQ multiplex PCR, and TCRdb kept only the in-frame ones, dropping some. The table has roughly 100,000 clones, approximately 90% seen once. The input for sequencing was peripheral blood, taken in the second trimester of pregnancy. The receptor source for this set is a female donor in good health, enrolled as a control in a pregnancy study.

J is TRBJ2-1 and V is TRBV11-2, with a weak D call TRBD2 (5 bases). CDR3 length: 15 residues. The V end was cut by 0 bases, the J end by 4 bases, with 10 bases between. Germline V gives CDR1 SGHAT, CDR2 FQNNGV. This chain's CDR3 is CASSLDPSRYNEQFF. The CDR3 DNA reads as TGTGCCAGCAGCTTAGATCCTAGCAGATACAATGAGCAGTTCTTC.

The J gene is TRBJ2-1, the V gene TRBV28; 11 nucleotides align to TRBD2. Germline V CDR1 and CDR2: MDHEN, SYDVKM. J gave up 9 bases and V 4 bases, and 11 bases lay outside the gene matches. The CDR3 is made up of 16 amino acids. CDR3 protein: CASSSPWGSGRGEQFF. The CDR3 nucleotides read TGTGCCAGCAGTTCCCCTTGGGGTAGCGGGAGGGGTGAGCAGTTCTTC.

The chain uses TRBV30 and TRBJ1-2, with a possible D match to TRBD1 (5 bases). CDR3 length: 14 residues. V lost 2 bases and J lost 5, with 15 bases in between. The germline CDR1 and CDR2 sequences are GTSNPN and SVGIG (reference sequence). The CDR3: CAWSPVGLLYGYTF. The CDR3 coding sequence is TGTGCCTGGAGTCCTGTGGGACTCTTGTATGGCTACACCTTC.

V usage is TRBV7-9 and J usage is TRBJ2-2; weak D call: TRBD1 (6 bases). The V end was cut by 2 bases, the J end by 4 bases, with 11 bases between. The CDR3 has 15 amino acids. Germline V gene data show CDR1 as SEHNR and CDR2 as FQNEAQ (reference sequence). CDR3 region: CASSLMGAGTGELFF. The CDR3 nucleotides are TGTGCCAGCAGCTTAATGGGGGCAGGCACCGGGGAGCTGTTTTTT.

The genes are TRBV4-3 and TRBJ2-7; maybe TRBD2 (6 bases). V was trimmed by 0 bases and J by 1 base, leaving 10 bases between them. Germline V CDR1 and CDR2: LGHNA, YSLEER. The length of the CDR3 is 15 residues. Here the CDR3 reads CASSQDPAGSYEQYF. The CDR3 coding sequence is TGCGCCAGCAGCCAAGATCCCGCGGGGTCCTACGAGCAGTACTTC.

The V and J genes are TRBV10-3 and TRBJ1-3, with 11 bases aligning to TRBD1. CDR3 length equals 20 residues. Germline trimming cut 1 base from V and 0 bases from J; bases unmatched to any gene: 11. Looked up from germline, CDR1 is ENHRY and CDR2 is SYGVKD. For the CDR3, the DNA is TGTGCCATCAGTGAGTGGGGGACAGGGGGAAAAACTTTCTCTGGAAACACCATATATTTT. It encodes CAISEWGTGGKTFSGNTIYF.

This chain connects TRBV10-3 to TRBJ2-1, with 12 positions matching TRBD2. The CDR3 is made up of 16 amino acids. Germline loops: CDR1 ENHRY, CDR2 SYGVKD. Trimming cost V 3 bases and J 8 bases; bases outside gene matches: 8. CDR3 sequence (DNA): TGTGCCATCAGTGAATCTAGCGGGAGGGCCGCGGATGAGCAGTTCTTC. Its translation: CAISESSGRAADEQFF.

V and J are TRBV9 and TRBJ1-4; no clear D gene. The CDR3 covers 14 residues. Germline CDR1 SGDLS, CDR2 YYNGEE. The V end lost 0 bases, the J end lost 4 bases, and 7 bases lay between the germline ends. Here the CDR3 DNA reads TGTGCCAGCAGCGTAGCGGGGTTTAATGAAAAACTGTTTTTT. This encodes CASSVAGFNEKLFF.

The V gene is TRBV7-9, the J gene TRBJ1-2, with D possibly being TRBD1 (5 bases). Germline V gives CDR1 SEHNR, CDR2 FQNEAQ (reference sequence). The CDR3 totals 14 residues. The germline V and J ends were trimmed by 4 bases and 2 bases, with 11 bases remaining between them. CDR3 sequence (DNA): TGTGCCAGCAGCTCCCCGGGGGAGAACTATGGCTACACCTTC. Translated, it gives CASSSPGENYGYTF.

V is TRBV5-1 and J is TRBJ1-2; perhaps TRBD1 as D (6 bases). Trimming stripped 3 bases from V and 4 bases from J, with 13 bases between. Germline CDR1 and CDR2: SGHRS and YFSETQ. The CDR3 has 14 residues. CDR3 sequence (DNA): TGCGCCAGCAGCTCGGGAGGGGGAGGCTATGGCTACACCTTC. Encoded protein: CASSSGGGGYGYTF.

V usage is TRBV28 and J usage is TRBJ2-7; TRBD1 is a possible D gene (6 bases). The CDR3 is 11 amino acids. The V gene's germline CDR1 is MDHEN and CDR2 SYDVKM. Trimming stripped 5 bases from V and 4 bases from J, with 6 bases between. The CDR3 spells CASSTGYEQYF. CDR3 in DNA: TGTGCCAGCAGTACAGGGTACGAGCAGTACTTC.

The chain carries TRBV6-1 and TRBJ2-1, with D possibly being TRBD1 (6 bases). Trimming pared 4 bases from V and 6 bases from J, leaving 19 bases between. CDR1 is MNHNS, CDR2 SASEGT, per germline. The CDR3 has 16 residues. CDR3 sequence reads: CASSAPEQGFINEQFF. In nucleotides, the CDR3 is TGTGCCAGCAGTGCCCCCGAACAGGGCTTCATCAATGAGCAGTTCTTC.

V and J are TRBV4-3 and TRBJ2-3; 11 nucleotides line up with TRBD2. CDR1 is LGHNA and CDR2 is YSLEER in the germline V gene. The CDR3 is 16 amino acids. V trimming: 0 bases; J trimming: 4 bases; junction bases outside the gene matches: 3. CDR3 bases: TGCGCCAGCAGCCAAGAGCTAGCGGGAGGCCCAGATACGCAGTATTTT. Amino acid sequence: CASSQELAGGPDTQYF.

The CDR3 region is CASSVSGRGNEQFF. The CDR3 region has the DNA TGCGCCAGCAGTGTTAGCGGGAGGGGAAATGAGCAGTTCTTC. The chain joins TRBV10-1 to TRBJ2-1; TRBD2 matches at 11 bases. Germline V gene lookup returns CDR1 WNHNN and CDR2 SYGVQD (reference sequence). The V and J ends lost 4 bases and 7 bases, in that order; junction bases with no gene match: 3. This CDR3 is 14 amino acids long.

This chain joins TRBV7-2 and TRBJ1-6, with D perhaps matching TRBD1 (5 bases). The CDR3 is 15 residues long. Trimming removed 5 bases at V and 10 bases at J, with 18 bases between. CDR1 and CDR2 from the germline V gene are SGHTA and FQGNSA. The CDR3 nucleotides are TGTGCCAGCAGCGCAATATTGGGGCCCGACTCACCCCTCCACTTT. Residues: CASSAILGPDSPLHF. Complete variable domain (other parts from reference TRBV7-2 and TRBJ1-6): GAGVSQSPSNKVTEKGKDVELRCDPISGHTALYWYRQSLGQGLEFLIYFQGNSAPDKSGLPSDRFSAERTGGSVSTLTIQRTQQEDSAVYLCASSAILGPDSPLHFGNGTRLTVT.

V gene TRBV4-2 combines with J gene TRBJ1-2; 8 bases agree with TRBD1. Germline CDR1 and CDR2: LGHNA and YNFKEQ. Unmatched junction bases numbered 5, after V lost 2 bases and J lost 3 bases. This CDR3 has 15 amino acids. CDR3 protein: CASSQQGAEDYGYTF. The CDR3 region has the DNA TGTGCCAGCAGCCAACAGGGGGCAGAAGACTATGGCTACACCTTC.

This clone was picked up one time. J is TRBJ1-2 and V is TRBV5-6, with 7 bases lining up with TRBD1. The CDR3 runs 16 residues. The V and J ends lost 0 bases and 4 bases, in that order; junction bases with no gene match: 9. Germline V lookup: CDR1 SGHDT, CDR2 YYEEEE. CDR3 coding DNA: TGTGCCAGCAGCTTGGCCGACAGGGTTAGGCTCTATGGCTACACCTTC. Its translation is CASSLADRVRLYGYTF.

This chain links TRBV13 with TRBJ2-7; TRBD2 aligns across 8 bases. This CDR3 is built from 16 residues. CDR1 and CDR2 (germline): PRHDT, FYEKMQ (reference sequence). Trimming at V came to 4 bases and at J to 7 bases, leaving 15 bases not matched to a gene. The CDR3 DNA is TGTGCCAGCAGCTCCGAGGTAGCGGGGCTCCGGGATGAGCAGTACTTC. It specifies CASSSEVAGLRDEQYF.

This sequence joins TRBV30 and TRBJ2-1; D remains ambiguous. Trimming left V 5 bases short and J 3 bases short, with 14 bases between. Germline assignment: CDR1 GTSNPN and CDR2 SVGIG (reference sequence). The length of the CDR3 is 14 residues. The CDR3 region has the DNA TGTGCCTGGGAGTTGCCGACTGGCTACAATGAGCAGTTCTTC. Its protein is CAWELPTGYNEQFF.

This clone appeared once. The CDR3 DNA reads as TGTGCCAGCAGCAGTAGGGGGCAAGAGACCCAGTACTTC. Amino acids: CASSSRGQETQYF. The genes are TRBV11-3 and TRBJ2-5, with a possible D match to TRBD1 (6 bases). Germline assignment: CDR1 SGHNT and CDR2 YENEEA. V lost 5 bases and J 2 bases, leaving 9 bases between the germline ends. This CDR3 has 13 amino acids.